This entry lists 27 T cell receptor beta chains sequenced from one sample in a study of cytomegalovirus exposure and HLA in healthy donors. TCRdb's table, derived via immunoSEQ multiplex PCR, lists solely in-frame clones and lacks some. The profile covers tens of thousands of clones, with roughly 89% appearing a single time and 3% to 4% taken by the ten largest. The sequenced sample was PBMCs. These TCRs come from a woman between 18 and 29 years old in good health and CMV-seropositive.

The chain is built from TRBV4-1 and TRBJ2-6, with D hard to call. The V end lost 0 bases, the J end lost 0 bases, and 6 bases lay between the germline ends. CDR3 length: 16 amino acids. Looked up from germline, CDR1 is MGHRA and CDR2 is YSYEKL. The CDR3 reads CASSQDALSGANVLTF. CDR3 bases: TGCGCCAGCAGCCAAGACGCACTCTCTGGGGCCAACGTCCTGACTTTC.

The rearrangement links TRBV18 to TRBJ2-7; TRBD1 agrees at 9 bases. The V gene end was trimmed by 3 bases and the J gene end by 0 bases; junction bases not matched to a gene: 9. Per germline, CDR1 KGHSH and CDR2 LQKENI. This CDR3 is built from 17 residues. The CDR3 DNA follows: TGTGCCAGCTCACCCCCCCTGGGACAGGGAGGCTCCTACGAGCAGTACTTC. Translated, it gives CASSPPLGQGGSYEQYF.

This sequence joins TRBV4-1 and TRBJ2-1, with 14 bases aligning to TRBD2. Germline CDR1 is MGHRA and CDR2 is YSYEKL. V gave up 0 bases and J gave up 9 bases; unmatched junction bases: 4. This CDR3 comprises 16 residues. The CDR3 reads CASSQDPGLAGAEQFF. Written as DNA, the CDR3 is TGCGCCAGCAGCCAAGATCCGGGACTAGCGGGAGCTGAGCAGTTCTTC.

In nucleotides, the CDR3 is TGCGCCAGCAGCCAAGGCCAGGGGTTAGTTCAGGAAAAACTGTTTTTT. The encoded protein is CASSQGQGLVQEKLFF. The gene calls are TRBV4-1 and TRBJ1-4; D may be TRBD1 (6 bases). The ends were cut back, 1 base at V and 8 bases at J, with 17 bases in the middle. CDR3 size: 16 residues. CDR1 and CDR2 (germline): MGHRA, YSYEKL.

This rearrangement joins TRBV12-5 to TRBJ1-5, with D maybe TRBD1 (5 bases). The CDR3 consists of 17 residues. V lost 6 bases and J lost 0, with 18 bases in between. CDR1 is LGHNT and CDR2 is FRNRAP in the germline V gene. The CDR3 is CASGSSITQGSNQPQHF. The CDR3 coding sequence is TGTGCTAGTGGGTCAAGCATAACTCAGGGTAGCAATCAGCCCCAGCATTTT.

The chain combines TRBV2 with TRBJ1-3, with TRBD1 matching over 7 bases. Germline CDR1 SNHLY, CDR2 FYNNEI. This CDR3 comprises 14 residues. V shed 6 bases and J 6 bases; nucleotides not matched to a gene: 8. CDR3 in DNA: TGTGCCAGCAGGCGGGACAGCAACGCAAACACCATATATTTT. Translating it yields CASRRDSNANTIYF.

This chain links TRBV29-1 with TRBJ2-3; D may be TRBD2 (5 bases). The CDR3 is 14 amino acids. The ends were cut back, 3 bases at V and 1 base at J, with 11 bases in the middle. CDR1 is SQVTM, CDR2 ANQGSEA, per germline. CDR3 region: CSVEDGAGTDTQYF. DNA for the CDR3: TGCAGCGTTGAGGATGGAGCGGGCACAGATACGCAGTATTTT.

The chain links TRBV28 to TRBJ2-7; TRBD2 agrees at 12 bases. Germline values: CDR1 MDHEN, CDR2 SYDVKM. V shed 5 bases and J 7 bases; nucleotides not matched to a gene: 12. CDR3 length: 16 amino acids. The CDR3 loop reads CASSPSLGTSGREQYF. The CDR3 DNA follows: TGTGCCAGCAGTCCTTCCCTCGGGACTAGCGGGCGGGAGCAGTACTTC. Using reference TRBV28 and TRBJ2-7 for the parts outside the CDR3, the full variable domain is DVKVTQSSRYLVKRTGEKVFLECVQDMDHENMFWYRQDPGLGLRLIYFSYDVKMKEKGDIPEGYSVSREKKERFSLILESASTNQTSMYLCASSPSLGTSGREQYFGPGTRLTVT.

This chain's CDR3 is CATSRDKANEKLFF. The CDR3, as DNA: TGTGCCACCAGCAGAGATAAAGCGAATGAAAAACTGTTTTTT. This rearrangement joins TRBV15 to TRBJ1-4, with D unclear. CDR1 is LNHNV, CDR2 YYDKDF, per germline (reference sequence). V was clipped by 0 bases and J by 5 bases, with 7 bases between them. The CDR3 is 14 amino acids.

A single count supports this clone. The rearrangement uses TRBV7-2 and TRBJ1-6; D remains unclear. Between the trimmed V and J ends, which lost 1 base and 3 bases, there was a span of 7 bases. This CDR3 is 15 amino acids long. Germline V gene lookup returns CDR1 SGHTA and CDR2 FQGNSA. In nucleotides, the CDR3 is TGTGCCAGCAGCTTAGACGGAGACTATAATTCACCCCTCCACTTT. Its protein is CASSLDGDYNSPLHF. Full variable domain (missing parts from reference TRBV7-2 and TRBJ1-6): GAGVSQSPSNKVTEKGKDVELRCDPISGHTALYWYRQSLGQGLEFLIYFQGNSAPDKSGLPSDRFSAERTGGSVSTLTIQRTQQEDSAVYLCASSLDGDYNSPLHFGNGTRLTVT.

V is TRBV19 and J is TRBJ2-5; 8 bases match TRBD1. This CDR3 is built from 14 residues. Per the germline V gene, CDR1 is LNHDA and CDR2 is SQIVND (reference sequence). The V gene end was trimmed by 4 bases and the J gene end by 5 bases; junction bases not matched to a gene: 6. The CDR3 sequence: CASSTTGEGETQYF. The CDR3 coding sequence is TGTGCCAGTAGTACGACAGGGGAAGGGGAGACCCAGTACTTC.

The chain uses TRBV19 and TRBJ2-1; no firm D call. The CDR3 consists of 13 residues. V shed 6 bases and J shed 3 bases, with 9 bases lying between them. CDR1 and CDR2 (germline): LNHDA, SQIVND (reference sequence). In DNA, the CDR3 is TGTGCCAGTAGCTTCGGTGTCTACAATGAGCAGTTCTTC. Protein product: CASSFGVYNEQFF.

This chain connects TRBV5-1 to TRBJ1-1; TRBD1 aligns across 8 bases. The J segment lost 1 base and the V segment lost 2 bases, leaving 4 bases of the junction unmatched. Germline V gene sequence: CDR1 SGHRS, CDR2 YFSETQ. The CDR3 loop spans 15 amino acids. As DNA, the CDR3 is TGCGCCAGCAGCTTAGGACAGGGACAGAACACTGAAGCTTTCTTT. Translated: CASSLGQGQNTEAFF.

The chain joins TRBV7-9 to TRBJ2-3; tentatively, D is TRBD2 (5 bases). This CDR3 comprises 14 residues. V was shortened by 0 bases and J by 6 bases, with 10 bases between the two germline ends. The germline V gene has CDR1 SEHNR and CDR2 FQNEAQ (reference sequence). In nucleotides, the CDR3 is TGTGCCAGCAGCTTAGCCAGCCAGCGGGATACGCAGTATTTT. Protein: CASSLASQRDTQYF. The full variable domain, rest sourced from reference TRBV7-9 and TRBJ2-3, is DTGVSQNPRHKITKRGQNVTFRCDPISEHNRLYWYRQTLGQGPEFLTYFQNEAQLEKSRLLSDRFSAERPKGSFSTLEIQRTEQGDSAMYLCASSLASQRDTQYFGPGTRLTVL.

The V and J genes are TRBV28 and TRBJ1-1; 7 bases are a match to TRBD1. This CDR3 contains 15 residues. Germline V gene data show CDR1 as MDHEN and CDR2 as SYDVKM. V lost 5 bases to trimming and J lost 1 base; unmatched junction nucleotides: 7. Here the CDR3 reads CASSPPGQTNTEAFF. CDR3 nucleotides: TGTGCCAGCAGTCCCCCGGGACAGACGAACACTGAAGCTTTCTTT.

The chain joins TRBV10-3 to TRBJ2-2; unclear D gene. Trimming took off 3 bases at V and 3 bases at J, with 8 bases between the two ends. CDR1 is ENHRY, CDR2 SYGVKD, per germline. This CDR3 region has 14 residues. DNA of the CDR3: TGTGCCATCAGTGAAGCACTTCACACCGGGGAGCTGTTTTTT. Its protein is CAISEALHTGELFF.

The rearrangement joins TRBV6-1 to TRBJ2-5; possibly TRBD1 for D (6 bases). CDR3 length: 13 residues. The ends were cut back, 10 bases at V and 7 bases at J, with 19 bases in the middle. Germline assignment: CDR1 MNHNS and CDR2 SASEGT. The CDR3 DNA sequence: TGTGCCACCCCCGCTACAGGGCCGGGGACCCAGTACTTC. Translating gives CATPATGPGTQYF.

The gene calls are TRBV4-3 and TRBJ1-3; perhaps TRBD1 as D (6 bases). This CDR3 spans 16 amino acids. The V gene's germline CDR1 is LGHNA and CDR2 YSLEER. V lost 1 base to trimming and J lost 4 bases, with 14 bases between them. The CDR3 DNA reads TGCGCCAGCAGCCAAGCCCCGGGGGGGCACGGAAACACCATATATTTT. Translated, it gives CASSQAPGGHGNTIYF.

The table lists this clone with a few counts. The gene calls are TRBV2 and TRBJ1-1; D is ambiguous. Germline assignment: CDR1 SNHLY and CDR2 FYNNEI. Trimming cost V 7 bases and J 2 bases, with 8 bases left between them. The CDR3 has 12 amino acids. CDR3 region: CASTKTNTEAFF. The CDR3 coding sequence is TGTGCCAGCACGAAGACTAACACTGAAGCTTTCTTT.

Concerning this clone itself: Other DNA sequences in the same sample also yield this CDR3. CDR3 nucleotide sequence: TGTGCCAGCAGTTACGGGACAGGGCTTGACGAGCAGTACTTC. Translation: CASSYGTGLDEQYF. The chain links TRBV6-5 to TRBJ2-7, with 9 bases matching TRBD1. CDR3 length: 14 amino acids. Germline CDR1 is MNHEY and CDR2 is SVGAGI. The V segment lost 2 bases and the J segment 5 bases; nucleotides outside the gene matches: 4.

This chain links TRBV7-9 with TRBJ1-2, with D perhaps matching TRBD1 (6 bases). The CDR3 runs 13 residues. The germline V gene encodes CDR1 SEHNR and CDR2 FQNEAQ (reference sequence). The V end was cut by 6 bases, the J end by 6 bases, with 14 bases between. The CDR3 DNA is TGTGCCAGCAGGCCTCCAGGGGCGGATGGCTACACCTTC. It codes for CASRPPGADGYTF.

The chain combines TRBV10-1 with TRBJ2-5; D call uncertain. CDR3 length equals 14 residues. CDR1 WNHNN and CDR2 SYGVQD come from the germline V gene (reference sequence). Trimming stripped 0 bases from V and 6 bases from J, with 11 bases between. The CDR3 here is CASSESARPKTQYF. The CDR3 coding sequence is TGCGCCAGCAGTGAGTCGGCCAGGCCAAAGACCCAGTACTTC.

The J gene is TRBJ1-5, the V gene TRBV7-9; D is unresolved. Per germline, CDR1 SEHNR and CDR2 FQNEAQ (reference sequence). Trimming left V 5 bases short and J 5 bases short, with 13 bases between. CDR3 length equals 14 residues. The CDR3 sequence is CASSTETLHQPQHF. CDR3 bases: TGTGCCAGCAGCACAGAAACCCTACATCAGCCCCAGCATTTT.

The V call is TRBV30, the J call TRBJ2-7; 8 bases are shared with TRBD1. CDR3 size: 14 residues. Looked up from germline, CDR1 is GTSNPN and CDR2 is SVGIG (reference sequence). The ends lost 1 base at V and 5 bases at J; junction bases unmatched: 7. The CDR3 here is CAWSGNRGWDEQYF. The CDR3 DNA reads TGTGCCTGGAGTGGTAACAGGGGGTGGGACGAGCAGTACTTC.

The V gene is TRBV4-1, the J gene TRBJ2-7; 10 bases line up with TRBD1. J gave up 2 bases and V 3 bases, and 7 bases lay outside the gene matches. Looked up from germline, CDR1 is MGHRA and CDR2 is YSYEKL. CDR3 length: 16 amino acids. The DNA for the CDR3 is TGCGCCAGCAGCCAGGACAGGGGGGGGTTAACCTACGAGCAGTACTTC. This translates into CASSQDRGGLTYEQYF.

V usage is TRBV27 and J usage is TRBJ1-5; D is unresolved. V was trimmed by 5 bases and J by 3 bases, leaving 17 bases between them. The CDR3 loop spans 16 amino acids. The germline CDR1 and CDR2 sequences are MNHEY and SMNVEV (reference sequence). CDR3 sequence (DNA): TGTGCCAGCAGTCCCTCCCTTCGACGGGACAATCAGCCCCAGCATTTT. Translation: CASSPSLRRDNQPQHF.

The rearrangement joins TRBV9 to TRBJ1-5; possibly TRBD1 for D (6 bases). Germline CDR1 is SGDLS and CDR2 is YYNGEE. The CDR3 loop spans 14 amino acids. The V end was cut by 0 bases, the J end by 2 bases, with 6 bases between. The CDR3 nucleotides are TGTGCCAGCAGCGTAGCAGGGGGCAATCAGCCCCAGCATTTT. This translates into CASSVAGGNQPQHF.